The rows below give T cell receptor beta chains drawn from one sample of a study of naive and memory T cell subsets. From the UMI-ligation and nested PCR reads, TCRdb called clonotypes with MiXCR, one entry per CDR3 protein. Altogether 80,000 or so distinct CDR3 sequences are present, 9% to 9.5% being singletons, with the ten largest covering around 1.3%. The sample taken for sequencing was naive CD8+ T cells from blood. The origin of the receptors is a human donor in good health. Both conserved end residues are part of each CDR3. The D gene is left open where the match is weak. Size tells how often a clone was seen (once, few, many) or the class of an expanded clone, and some rows leave it out.

>TRBV30|.|few|TRBJ2-3
CAWISDYNTDTQYF
TGTGCCTGGATATCTGACTACAACACAGATACGCAGTATTTT
>TRBV7-2|.|many|TRBJ1-5
CASSLDRADQPQHF
TGTGCCAGCAGCTTAGATCGGGCGGATCAGCCCCAGCATTTT
>TRBV5-5|TRBD1|many|TRBJ1-2
CASSLGQTDYGYTF
TGTGCCAGCAGCCTGGGACAGACAGACTATGGCTACACCTTC
>TRBV9|.|many|TRBJ2-6
CASSARQFSGANVLTF
TGTGCCAGCAGCGCTAGACAGTTCTCTGGGGCCAACGTCCTGACTTTC
>TRBV11-2|.|.|TRBJ2-1
CASSPGSGNNEQFF
TGTGCCAGCAGCCCTGGTAGCGGCAACAATGAGCAGTTCTTC
>TRBV3-1|.|many|TRBJ2-2
CASRLDRASFANTGELFF
TGTGCCAGCAGACTCGACAGAGCTTCGTTCGCGAACACCGGGGAGCTGTTTTTT
>TRBV6-5|.|many|TRBJ2-3
CASSRTASTDTQYF
TGTGCCAGCAGCCGGACAGCTAGCACAGATACGCAGTATTTT
>TRBV6-2/TRBV6-3|TRBD2|.|TRBJ2-1
CASTLLAGAYNEQFF
TGTGCCAGCACCTTACTAGCGGGAGCTTACAATGAGCAGTTCTTC
>TRBV5-8|.|many|TRBJ1-4
CASGQLNEKLFF
TGTGCCAGCGGACAGCTTAATGAAAAACTGTTTTTT
>TRBV14|.|.|TRBJ2-6
CASSQVPWPGANVLTF
TGTGCCAGCAGCCAAGTCCCCTGGCCTGGGGCCAACGTCCTGACTTTC
>TRBV2|.|many|TRBJ2-2
CASRRGLETNTGELFF
TGTGCCAGCAGGAGAGGACTGGAGACGAACACCGGGGAGCTGTTTTTT
>TRBV12-3/TRBV12-4|TRBD1|many|TRBJ2-3
CASSVTGGNTDTQYF
TGTGCCAGCAGTGTGACAGGGGGAAACACAGATACGCAGTATTTT
>TRBV27|TRBD2|many|TRBJ2-7
CASSLVGTSGPNEQYF
TGTGCCAGCAGTTTGGTCGGGACTAGCGGGCCTAACGAGCAGTACTTC
>TRBV14|TRBD2|.|TRBJ2-2
CASSPLAGATGELFF
TGTGCCAGCAGCCCTCTAGCGGGAGCCACCGGGGAGCTGTTTTTT
>TRBV2|.|many|TRBJ2-4
CASSDWVRGNIQYF
TGTGCCAGCAGTGATTGGGTCCGGGGGAACATTCAGTACTTC
>TRBV5-4|.|.|TRBJ2-7
CASSYWTGPTKQYF
TGTGCCAGCAGCTACTGGACGGGACCTACGAAGCAGTACTTC
>TRBV9|.|.|TRBJ2-1
CASSIKGGGWNEQFF
TGTGCCAGCAGCATTAAAGGGGGGGGTTGGAATGAGCAGTTCTTC
>TRBV20-1|.|.|TRBJ1-2
CSVPRTEDYGYTF
TGCAGTGTCCCGAGGACGGAAGACTATGGCTACACCTTC
>TRBV7-3|TRBD2|.|TRBJ2-3
CASSFLAGPADTQYF
TGTGCCAGCAGCTTCCTAGCGGGACCAGCGGATACGCAGTATTTT
>TRBV11-2|TRBD1|many|TRBJ2-7
CASSLADLHRTGSTYEQYF
TGTGCCAGCAGCTTAGCGGATCTACATCGGACAGGGAGTACCTACGAGCAGTACTTC
>TRBV9|.|many|TRBJ2-2
CASSVEANTGELFF
TGTGCCAGCAGCGTAGAGGCGAACACCGGGGAGCTGTTTTTT
>TRBV7-9|.|few|TRBJ1-5
CASSLGDVSQPQHF
TGTGCCAGCAGCTTAGGGGACGTAAGTCAGCCCCAGCATTTT
>TRBV7-9|.|many|TRBJ1-2
CASRGSIGYGYTF
TGTGCCAGCAGGGGGAGTATCGGTTATGGCTACACCTTC
>TRBV5-1|.|many|TRBJ1-1
CASSLGGGAFPEAFF
TGCGCCAGCAGCTTGGGAGGAGGGGCCTTCCCTGAAGCTTTCTTT
>TRBV28|.|many|TRBJ2-1
CASSFGAHNEQFF
TGTGCCAGCAGTTTCGGGGCTCACAATGAGCAGTTCTTC
>TRBV20-1|.|.|TRBJ2-7
CSAHGLTTYEQYF
TGCAGTGCTCACGGGTTAACAACCTACGAGCAGTACTTC
>TRBV14|.|.|TRBJ1-1
CASSQDPLGLDVDEAFF
TGTGCCAGCAGCCAAGACCCTCTGGGGCTGGATGTTGATGAAGCTTTCTTT
>TRBV20-1|.|many|TRBJ2-7
CSARDMTRSGYEQYF
TGCAGTGCTAGAGATATGACTAGAAGCGGCTACGAGCAGTACTTC
>TRBV6-1|TRBD1|few|TRBJ2-3
CASSYQGAEPDTQYF
TGTGCCAGCAGCTATCAGGGGGCAGAGCCAGATACGCAGTATTTT
>TRBV11-1|TRBD1|.|TRBJ1-1
CASSLGTGKSTEAFF
TGTGCCAGCAGCTTAGGGACAGGGAAAAGCACTGAAGCTTTCTTT
>TRBV5-4|.|few|TRBJ2-5
CASSFVGDGETQYF
TGTGCCAGCAGCTTTGTTGGGGACGGGGAGACCCAGTACTTC
>TRBV4-1|.|.|TRBJ2-7
CASSQGGGTAYEQYF
TGCGCCAGCAGCCAAGGGGGCGGGACGGCCTACGAGCAGTACTTC
>TRBV7-9|.|.|TRBJ2-3
CASSYLTTDTQYF
TGTGCCAGCAGCTACTTAACCACAGATACGCAGTATTTT
>TRBV25-1|.|many|TRBJ2-5
CASSPQETQYF
TGTGCCAGCAGTCCCCAAGAGACCCAGTACTTC
>TRBV21-1|.|.|TRBJ2-1
CASSTLRCGAGYNEQFF
TGTGCCAGCAGCACCCTGCGGTGTGGGGCCGGTTACAATGAGCAGTTCTTC
>TRBV28|TRBD2|few|TRBJ2-7
CASSVGTSGSAREQYF
TGTGCCAGCAGTGTTGGGACTAGCGGGAGCGCCCGCGAGCAGTACTTC
>TRBV12-3/TRBV12-4|.|.|TRBJ1-4
CASSFGYEKLFF
TGTGCCAGCAGTTTCGGGTATGAAAAACTGTTTTTT
>TRBV4-1|TRBD2|many|TRBJ2-1
CASSPLAGGSNEQFF
TGCGCCAGCAGCCCCTTAGCGGGGGGGAGCAATGAGCAGTTCTTC
>TRBV20-1|.|many|TRBJ2-7
CSASDGSTYEQYF
TGCAGTGCTAGTGATGGGAGTACCTACGAGCAGTACTTC
>TRBV27|.|.|TRBJ2-7
CASSFGKRSSYEQYF
TGTGCCAGCAGTTTTGGGAAGCGGAGCTCCTACGAGCAGTACTTC
>TRBV10-3|TRBD2|few|TRBJ2-7
CAISETSGTYEQYF
TGTGCCATCAGTGAGACTAGCGGGACCTACGAGCAGTACTTC
>TRBV5-5|TRBD1|many|TRBJ1-1
CASSPTDRGQGTEAFF
TGTGCCAGCAGCCCGACCGACAGGGGGCAAGGCACTGAAGCTTTCTTT
>TRBV25-1|.|.|TRBJ2-7
CASIGVEGEQYF
TGTGCCAGCATCGGGGTAGAGGGCGAGCAGTACTTC
>TRBV19|.|many|TRBJ2-3
CASSIGGNTQYF
TGTGCCAGTAGTATAGGAGGAAATACGCAGTATTTT
>TRBV29-1|TRBD2|many|TRBJ2-1
CSVRLAGGPREQFF
TGCAGCGTCAGACTAGCGGGAGGGCCTCGAGAGCAGTTCTTC
>TRBV6-2/TRBV6-3|.|many|TRBJ2-5
CASEGYQETQYF
TGTGCCAGCGAAGGGTACCAAGAGACCCAGTACTTC
>TRBV10-3|.|many|TRBJ1-2
CAITATGDDYTF
TGTGCCATCACCGCGACAGGAGATGACTACACCTTC
>TRBV6-1|.|many|TRBJ2-3
CASSEWSSLGVDTQYF
TGTGCCAGCAGTGAATGGTCAAGCCTAGGGGTAGATACGCAGTATTTT
>TRBV24-1|.|.|TRBJ2-1
CATSQIKGNEQFF
TGTGCCACCAGTCAAATAAAAGGCAATGAGCAGTTCTTC
>TRBV28|TRBD2|few|TRBJ2-3
CASSLREGHGDTQYF
TGTGCCAGCAGTTTAAGGGAGGGCCATGGAGATACGCAGTATTTT
>TRBV14|.|.|TRBJ2-1
CASSLSLWEQFF
TGTGCCAGCAGCCTATCCCTTTGGGAGCAGTTCTTC